This TCR beta chain is drawn from a study of blood T cell repertoires in COVID-19. Study at large: Specimens from acute and convalescent COVID-19 originated in the United States, Italy and Spain. PBMCs, B-cell-depleted T cells, or T cells provided the cDNA or gDNA that made up the material.

Germline assignment: CDR1 LNHDA and CDR2 SQIVND (reference sequence). The CDR3 extends over 14 amino acids. J was trimmed by 3 bases and V by 1 base; bases with no gene match: 2. The table came from immunoSEQ multiplex PCR; TCRdb's copy has only in-frame clones and leaves some out. The sample has some 150,000 clones, roughly 79% seen once. The chain has TRBV19 and TRBJ1-1, with TRBD1 matching over 7 bases. The sample comprised peripheral blood. This TCR came from a human donor with acute or convalescent COVID-19. The donor label of this sample is uncertain. The CDR3, as DNA: TGTGCCAGTAGTATAGTAGGGGGCCACACTGAAGCTTTCTTT. It is translated as CASSIVGGHTEAFF.